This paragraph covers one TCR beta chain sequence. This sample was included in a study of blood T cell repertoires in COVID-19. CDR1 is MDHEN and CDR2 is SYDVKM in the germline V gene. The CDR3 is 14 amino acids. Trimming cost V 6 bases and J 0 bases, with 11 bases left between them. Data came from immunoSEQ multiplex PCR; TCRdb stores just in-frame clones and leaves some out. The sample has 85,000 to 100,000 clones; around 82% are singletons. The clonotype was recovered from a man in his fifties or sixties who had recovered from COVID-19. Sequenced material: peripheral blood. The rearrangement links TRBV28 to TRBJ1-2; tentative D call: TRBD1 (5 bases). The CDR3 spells CASRQDGTNYGYTF. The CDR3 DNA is TGTGCCAGCAGACAGGACGGAACTAACTATGGCTACACCTTC.